The rows below give T cell receptor beta chains drawn from one sample of a study of cytomegalovirus exposure and HLA in healthy donors. Some clones are missing from TCRdb's copy, which holds only in-frame ones; the method was immunoSEQ multiplex PCR. The sample yields about 140,000 clones, roughly four fifths seen once. The source material was PBMCs. The source of these receptors is a man aged 25 to 45 in good health and CMV-seropositive. The CDR3 runs from the conserved cysteine through the conserved F or W. The order of the fields is clone size, V gene, CDR3 length, J gene, D gene, CDR3 DNA, CDR3 protein. D genes are given only for firm matches. The size entry is marked missing in some rows and otherwise reads once, few, many or a size class.

.	TRBV6-1	15	TRBJ2-7	.	TGTGCCAGCAGTGCTAGCAGGTCAGCCAACTACGAGCAGTACTTC	CASSASRSANYEQYF
.	TRBV7-7	17	TRBJ1-3	.	TGTGCCAGCAGTTCGCCATTACACGCCGACTCTGGAAACACCATATATTTT	CASSSPLHADSGNTIYF
.	TRBV2	15	TRBJ1-5	.	TGTGCCAGCAGATTTGGAGCTGAAAGCAATCAGCCCCAGCATTTT	CASRFGAESNQPQHF
.	TRBV7-8	17	TRBJ2-7	.	TGTGCCAGCAGCTTAATACAGGGAAACTTTCTACCCTACGAGCAGTACTTC	CASSLIQGNFLPYEQYF
few	TRBV5-1	14	TRBJ1-3	TRBD1	TGCGCCAGCCTCCGGGACAGCTCTGGAAACACCATATATTTT	CASLRDSSGNTIYF
.	TRBV11-2	14	TRBJ1-5	.	TGTGCCAGCAGCCCGGTCAGCGTTAATCAGCCCCAGCATTTT	CASSPVSVNQPQHF
.	TRBV7-3	15	TRBJ1-1	.	TGTGCCAGCAGCTCCGACAGTTTACGGAACACTGAAGCTTTCTTT	CASSSDSLRNTEAFF
.	TRBV6-5	16	TRBJ1-2	TRBD1	TGTGCCAGCAGTTACTCTCCGGGACAGACCTCTATGAGATACACCTTC	CASSYSPGQTSMRYTF
few	TRBV10-3	14	TRBJ2-3	TRBD2	TGTGCCATCAGCCCGGGACTAGAAGGAGATACGCAGTATTTT	CAISPGLEGDTQYF
once	TRBV19	15	TRBJ1-5	.	TGTGCCAGTACTCTACTAGCGTATAGCAATCAGCCCCAGCATTTT	CASTLLAYSNQPQHF
.	TRBV4-1	17	TRBJ2-1	.	TGCGCCAGCAGCCAAGATCCCCCTCGCGACTCCTACAATGAGCAGTTCTTC	CASSQDPPRDSYNEQFF
.	TRBV27	14	TRBJ1-5	TRBD1	TGTGCCAGCAGTCCCCGGGACAGTGATCAGCCCCAGCATTTT	CASSPRDSDQPQHF
.	TRBV5-8	13	TRBJ1-2	.	TGTGCCAGCAGCCGAACAGGGTCCTATGGCTACACCTTC	CASSRTGSYGYTF
.	TRBV5-6	13	TRBJ2-5	.	TGTGCCAGCACCCCCCGCGGCCAAGAGACCCAGTACTTC	CASTPRGQETQYF